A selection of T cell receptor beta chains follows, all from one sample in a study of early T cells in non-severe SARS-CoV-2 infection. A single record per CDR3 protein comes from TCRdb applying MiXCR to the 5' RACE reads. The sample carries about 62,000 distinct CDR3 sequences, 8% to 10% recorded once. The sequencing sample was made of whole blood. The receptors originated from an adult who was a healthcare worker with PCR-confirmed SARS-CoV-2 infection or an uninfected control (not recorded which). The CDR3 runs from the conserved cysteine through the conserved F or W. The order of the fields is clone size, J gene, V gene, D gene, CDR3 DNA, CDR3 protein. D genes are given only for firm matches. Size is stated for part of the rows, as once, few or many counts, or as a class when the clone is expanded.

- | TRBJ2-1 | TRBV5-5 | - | TGTGCCAGCAGCTTGCGTTGGAACAATGAGCAGTTCTTC | CASSLRWNNEQFF
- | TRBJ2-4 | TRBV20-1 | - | TGCAGTGCCCAAGCCACAGGGTGGGTCAAAAACATTCAGTACTTC | CSAQATGWVKNIQYF
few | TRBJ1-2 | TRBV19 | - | TGTGCCAGTAGTATTTTGACAGCTAACTATGGCTACACCTTC | CASSILTANYGYTF
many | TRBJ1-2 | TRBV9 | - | TGTGCCACCTGTTTTAGACAGATTAACTATGGCTACACCTTC | CATCFRQINYGYTF
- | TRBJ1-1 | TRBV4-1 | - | TGCGCCAGCAGCCAAGGAGCAGGGGCAGTGGAGAACACTGAAGCTTTCTTT | CASSQGAGAVENTEAFF
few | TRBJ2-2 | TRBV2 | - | TGTGCCAGCAGTGTATCGGGGAACACCGGGGAGCTGTTTTTT | CASSVSGNTGELFF
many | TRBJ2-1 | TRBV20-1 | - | TGCAGTGCTAGAGAAGCGAGAGGAGGGCAGTTCTTC | CSAREARGGQFF
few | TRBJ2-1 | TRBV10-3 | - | TGTGCCGCATCAGTAGGGGGGCCCAACAATGAGCAGTTCTTC | CAASVGGPNNEQFF
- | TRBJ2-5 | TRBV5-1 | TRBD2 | TGCGCCAGCAGCTTGGTTCTTGGACTAGCGGGGAAAGAGACCCAGTACTTC | CASSLVLGLAGKETQYF
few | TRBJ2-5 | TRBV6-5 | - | TGTGCCAGCAGTTACGACGTGGGGCAAGAGACCCAGTACTTC | CASSYDVGQETQYF
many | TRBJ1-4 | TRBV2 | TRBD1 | TGTGCCAGCAGACCGGGGGTAGGGACAGCTAATGAAAAACTGTTTTTT | CASRPGVGTANEKLFF
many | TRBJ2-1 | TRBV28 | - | TGTGCCAGCACCTCTTGGGGCTCCTACAATGAGCAGTTCTTC | CASTSWGSYNEQFF
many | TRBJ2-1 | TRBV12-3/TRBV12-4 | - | TGTGCCAGCAGTCTCCCAGGGTATCAGCAGTTCTTC | CASSLPGYQQFF
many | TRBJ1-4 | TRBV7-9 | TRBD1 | TGTGCCAGCAGCCAGGGACAGGAAAATGAAAAACTGTTTTTT | CASSQGQENEKLFF
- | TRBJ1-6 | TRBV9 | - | TGTGCCAGCAGCGTAGAGGGGACCACAGGCCTTCACTTT | CASSVEGTTGLHF
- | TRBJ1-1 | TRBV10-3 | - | TGTGCCATCAGTGGGACACAGAACACTGAAGCTTTCTTT | CAISGTQNTEAFF
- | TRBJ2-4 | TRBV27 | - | TGTGCCAGCAGTTTCGGGGCGGGCAAAAACATTCAGTACTTC | CASSFGAGKNIQYF
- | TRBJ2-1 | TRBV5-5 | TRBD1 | TGTGCCAGCAGCTGGGGACAGGGATACAACAATGAGCAGTTCTTC | CASSWGQGYNNEQFF
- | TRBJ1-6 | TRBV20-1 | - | TGCAGTGCTAGAGAAGACAGTGATTCACCCCTCCACTTT | CSAREDSDSPLHF
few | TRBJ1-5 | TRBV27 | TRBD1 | TGTGCCAACTCGACAGGGTATGGTTCCTATCAGCCCCAGCATTTT | CANSTGYGSYQPQHF
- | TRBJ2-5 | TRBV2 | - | TGTGCCAGCCAGGGGACCCCGTCGGTACAAGAGACCCAGTACTTC | CASQGTPSVQETQYF
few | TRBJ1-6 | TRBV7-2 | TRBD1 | TGTGCCAGCAGTTCCCAGGGGGCGAATTCACCCCTCCACTTT | CASSSQGANSPLHF
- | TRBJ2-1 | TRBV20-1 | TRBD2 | TGCAGTGCTCCGACTAGCGGGGGGGCCCTAGAGCAGTTCTTC | CSAPTSGGALEQFF
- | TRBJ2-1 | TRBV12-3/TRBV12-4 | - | TGTGCCAGCAGTTTAGTAGGATCCAATGAGCAGTTCTTC | CASSLVGSNEQFF
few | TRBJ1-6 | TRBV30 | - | TGTGCCTGGGATCACCGCCCGGACCATTCACCCCTCCACTTT | CAWDHRPDHSPLHF
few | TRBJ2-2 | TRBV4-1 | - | TGCGCCAGCAGCCAAGGAGTCGGCGGTCGAGGCACCGGGGAGCTGTTTTTT | CASSQGVGGRGTGELFF
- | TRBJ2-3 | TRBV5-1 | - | TGCGCCAGCAGCTTGGCAGGGGATCCCACAGATACGCAGTATTTT | CASSLAGDPTDTQYF
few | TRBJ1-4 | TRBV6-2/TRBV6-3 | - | TGTGCCAGCAGTTCGTCTGAAAAACTGTTTTTT | CASSSSEKLFF
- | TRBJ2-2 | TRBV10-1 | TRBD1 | TGCGCCAGCAGTTACTCCGGGACAGCCGGGGAGCTGTTTTTT | CASSYSGTAGELFF
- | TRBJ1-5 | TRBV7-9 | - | TGTGCCAGCAGCTTAAAAGGGAATCAGCCCCAGCATTTT | CASSLKGNQPQHF
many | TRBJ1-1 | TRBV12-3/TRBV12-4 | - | TGTGCCAGCAGTTTACCCAGGGCGCACACTGAAGCTTTCTTT | CASSLPRAHTEAFF
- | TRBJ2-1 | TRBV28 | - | TGTGCCAGCAGTTTACCGGGGGGACACCTCCAGTACAATGAGCAGTTCTTC | CASSLPGGHLQYNEQFF
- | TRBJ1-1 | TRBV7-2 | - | TGTGCCAGCAGCTTAGAAATCCGGAAAGAAGCTTTCTTT | CASSLEIRKEAFF